A selection of T cell receptor beta chains follows, all from one sample in a study of shared clonotypes between healthy human individuals. The protocol was immunoSEQ multiplex PCR, while the TCRdb copy is restricted to in-frame clones and leaves out a portion. The sample consists of around 1.9 million clones, 80% to 95% of them appearing once. Material: naive CD8+ T cells from PBMCs. These receptors were obtained from a man aged 18 to 29 in good health. Some clones in this sample may be carry-over from other donors' samples. CDR3s include the opening cysteine and the closing phenylalanine or tryptophan. Each record gives: CDR3 DNA, CDR3 protein, clone size, D gene, J gene, V gene. A D gene is named only where the DNA matches it firmly. Rows give clone size only sometimes, using once, few, many, or a class for an expanded clone.

CDR3nt: TGTGCCAGCAGCCAATACACTAGCGGCCTAAGTGGTGAGCAGTACTTC
CDR3aa: CASSQYTSGLSGEQYF
abundance: NA
d_gene: TRBD2
j_gene: TRBJ2-7
v_gene: TRBV14

CDR3nt: TGCGCCAGCAGCCCTTACCGGGACGGGGGACTTGAAGCTTTCTTT
CDR3aa: CASSPYRDGGLEAFF
abundance: NA
d_gene: NA
j_gene: TRBJ1-1
v_gene: TRBV5-1

CDR3nt: TGTGCCAGCAGTGACCCCAGGGAGCTGGGCACCGGGGAGCTGTTTTTT
CDR3aa: CASSDPRELGTGELFF
abundance: once
d_gene: NA
j_gene: TRBJ2-2
v_gene: TRBV2

CDR3nt: TGTGCCAGCAGCCAAGGACTAGCGGGCACAGATACGCAGTATTTT
CDR3aa: CASSQGLAGTDTQYF
abundance: once
d_gene: TRBD2
j_gene: TRBJ2-3
v_gene: TRBV7-9

CDR3nt: TGTGCCAGCAGCTTAGACGCCTACGAGCAGTACTTC
CDR3aa: CASSLDAYEQYF
abundance: NA
d_gene: NA
j_gene: TRBJ2-7
v_gene: TRBV11-2

CDR3nt: TGTGCCAGCAGTTTAAAGATAACGAACACTGAAGCTTTCTTT
CDR3aa: CASSLKITNTEAFF
abundance: NA
d_gene: NA
j_gene: TRBJ1-1
v_gene: TRBV27

CDR3nt: TGTGCCAGCAGCAGGGACAGGGGTGATACGCAGTATTTT
CDR3aa: CASSRDRGDTQYF
abundance: NA
d_gene: TRBD1
j_gene: TRBJ2-3
v_gene: TRBV28

CDR3nt: TGTGCCAGCAGCTACCGGGGGGGCACCGGGGAGCTGTTTTTT
CDR3aa: CASSYRGGTGELFF
abundance: NA
d_gene: TRBD2
j_gene: TRBJ2-2
v_gene: TRBV5-4

CDR3nt: TGTGCCAGCAGGGAGAAGGAGACCCAGTACTTC
CDR3aa: CASREKETQYF
abundance: NA
d_gene: NA
j_gene: TRBJ2-5
v_gene: TRBV11-2

CDR3nt: TGTGCCAGCAGCTTTTCGACCACCGGGACTAGCGCCAGGTCGCTTTACAATGAGCAGTTCTTC
CDR3aa: CASSFSTTGTSARSLYNEQFF
abundance: NA
d_gene: TRBD2
j_gene: TRBJ2-1
v_gene: TRBV13

CDR3nt: TGCAGCGTTGTTTTACAGGTGCCGGACAAACACACTAACTATGGCTACACCTTC
CDR3aa: CSVVLQVPDKHTNYGYTF
abundance: NA
d_gene: NA
j_gene: TRBJ1-2
v_gene: TRBV29-1

CDR3nt: TGTGCCAGCAGGCCTGATGGCAGTTACTATGGCTACACCTTC
CDR3aa: CASRPDGSYYGYTF
abundance: NA
d_gene: NA
j_gene: TRBJ1-2
v_gene: TRBV25-1

CDR3nt: TGTGCCAGCAGTTTGTCCCAGGACTACAATGAGCAGTTCTTC
CDR3aa: CASSLSQDYNEQFF
abundance: NA
d_gene: NA
j_gene: TRBJ2-1
v_gene: TRBV27

CDR3nt: TGTGCCACCAGCGGGACTCTTACCTCCTACGAGCAGTACTTC
CDR3aa: CATSGTLTSYEQYF
abundance: NA
d_gene: NA
j_gene: TRBJ2-7
v_gene: TRBV15

CDR3nt: TGTGCCAGCAGTTTTCTGCGGGAGGGTATGGAGACCCAGTACTTC
CDR3aa: CASSFLREGMETQYF
abundance: NA
d_gene: TRBD2
j_gene: TRBJ2-5
v_gene: TRBV28

CDR3nt: TGCGCCAGCAGCCAACAGGGGGCCCGGGAGACCCAGTACTTC
CDR3aa: CASSQQGARETQYF
abundance: NA
d_gene: TRBD1
j_gene: TRBJ2-5
v_gene: TRBV4-3

CDR3nt: TGTGCCAGCAGTTTAATCGGGACAGGGGGAGCGGGCACCTACGAGCAGTACTTC
CDR3aa: CASSLIGTGGAGTYEQYF
abundance: NA
d_gene: TRBD1
j_gene: TRBJ2-7
v_gene: TRBV27

CDR3nt: TGTGCCAGCAGCCAGGGGGTCACTAGCACAGATACGCAGTATTTT
CDR3aa: CASSQGVTSTDTQYF
abundance: NA
d_gene: TRBD1
j_gene: TRBJ2-3
v_gene: TRBV7-6

CDR3nt: TGTGCCAGCAGTGGGACGACTAGCGGGAGGGCCTACAATGAGCAGTTCTTC
CDR3aa: CASSGTTSGRAYNEQFF
abundance: once
d_gene: TRBD2
j_gene: TRBJ2-1
v_gene: TRBV2

CDR3nt: TGTGCCAGCAGCTTAGCTGGGGGAGTCGTGGGCACTGAAGCTTTCTTT
CDR3aa: CASSLAGGVVGTEAFF
abundance: NA
d_gene: NA
j_gene: TRBJ1-1
v_gene: TRBV7-2

CDR3nt: TGTGCCAGTAGTATAACAGGGAGCAATCAGCCCCAGCATTTT
CDR3aa: CASSITGSNQPQHF
abundance: NA
d_gene: NA
j_gene: TRBJ1-5
v_gene: TRBV19

CDR3nt: TGTGCCAGCAGCCAAAGGCGGGGTAGCGGGAGGGCTCCCTCCTACGAGCAGTACTTC
CDR3aa: CASSQRRGSGRAPSYEQYF
abundance: once
d_gene: TRBD2
j_gene: TRBJ2-7
v_gene: TRBV14

CDR3nt: TGTGCCATCAGTGAGTCGACAAGCGGCAGCACAGATACGCAGTATTTT
CDR3aa: CAISESTSGSTDTQYF
abundance: NA
d_gene: NA
j_gene: TRBJ2-3
v_gene: TRBV10-3

CDR3nt: TGTGCCAGCAGTTATGGGACAGTTTTATACAATGAGCAGTTCTTC
CDR3aa: CASSYGTVLYNEQFF
abundance: NA
d_gene: TRBD1
j_gene: TRBJ2-1
v_gene: TRBV6-5

CDR3nt: TGTGCCAGCAGTTCCGGAAGAGGCGATGAGCAGTTCTTC
CDR3aa: CASSSGRGDEQFF
abundance: NA
d_gene: NA
j_gene: TRBJ2-1
v_gene: TRBV28

CDR3nt: TGTGCCAGCAGCCCAACAGGGGGCGCGTATGGCTACACCTTC
CDR3aa: CASSPTGGAYGYTF
abundance: NA
d_gene: TRBD1
j_gene: TRBJ1-2
v_gene: TRBV7-9

CDR3nt: TGTGCCAGCAGTAGCAGAGCTAACTATGGCTACACCTTC
CDR3aa: CASSSRANYGYTF
abundance: NA
d_gene: NA
j_gene: TRBJ1-2
v_gene: TRBV6-1

CDR3nt: TGTGCCACCAGCAGAGTTGCGTCCGACCAAGAGACCCAGTACTTC
CDR3aa: CATSRVASDQETQYF
abundance: once
d_gene: NA
j_gene: TRBJ2-5
v_gene: TRBV15

CDR3nt: TGCGCCAGCAGCCAAGATCGAGGTAGCGGGATTTTCGACGAGCAGTACTTC
CDR3aa: CASSQDRGSGIFDEQYF
abundance: NA
d_gene: TRBD2
j_gene: TRBJ2-7
v_gene: TRBV4-3

CDR3nt: TGTGCCAGTAGTGCCCGGACTAGCGGTTACGAGCAGTACTTC
CDR3aa: CASSARTSGYEQYF
abundance: NA
d_gene: TRBD2
j_gene: TRBJ2-7
v_gene: TRBV19

CDR3nt: TGTGCCAGCAGCGCCGGACAGATGAACACTGAAGCTTTCTTT
CDR3aa: CASSAGQMNTEAFF
abundance: NA
d_gene: NA
j_gene: TRBJ1-1
v_gene: TRBV6-5

CDR3nt: TGTGCCAGCAGCTTATTTGTCGACTCCTACGAGCAGTACTTC
CDR3aa: CASSLFVDSYEQYF
abundance: NA
d_gene: NA
j_gene: TRBJ2-7
v_gene: TRBV7-8

CDR3nt: TGCGCCAGCAGTGAGGTGGGCCTCCCTACATACTACAATGAGCAGTTCTTC
CDR3aa: CASSEVGLPTYYNEQFF
abundance: once
d_gene: NA
j_gene: TRBJ2-1
v_gene: TRBV10-2

CDR3nt: TGTGCCAGCACCCCTCCGGTCAGTCAAAACATTCAGTACTTC
CDR3aa: CASTPPVSQNIQYF
abundance: NA
d_gene: NA
j_gene: TRBJ2-4
v_gene: TRBV28

CDR3nt: TGTGCCAGCAGCTTGACAGATCAGGGGATGCAGTATTTT
CDR3aa: CASSLTDQGMQYF
abundance: NA
d_gene: NA
j_gene: TRBJ2-3
v_gene: TRBV7-9

CDR3nt: TGTGCCAGCAGCTTAGTTGGGACGGGAGTTTTTGAGCAGTACTTC
CDR3aa: CASSLVGTGVFEQYF
abundance: once
d_gene: NA
j_gene: TRBJ2-7
v_gene: TRBV11-2

CDR3nt: TGCGCCAGCAGTATGGGTGATGGGGGAACTGAAGCTTTCTTT
CDR3aa: CASSMGDGGTEAFF
abundance: few
d_gene: NA
j_gene: TRBJ1-1
v_gene: TRBV10-2

CDR3nt: TGTGCCAGCAGTGAGCCCCGGGGACAGGTCTCCTACGAGCAGTACTTC
CDR3aa: CASSEPRGQVSYEQYF
abundance: once
d_gene: TRBD1
j_gene: TRBJ2-7
v_gene: TRBV2

CDR3nt: TGTGCCAGCAGCTTATCCCCAGACAATGAGCAGTTCTTC
CDR3aa: CASSLSPDNEQFF
abundance: NA
d_gene: NA
j_gene: TRBJ2-1
v_gene: TRBV7-3

CDR3nt: TGTGCCTGGAGTACTGGAGGTGAGCAGTTCTTC
CDR3aa: CAWSTGGEQFF
abundance: once
d_gene: NA
j_gene: TRBJ2-1
v_gene: TRBV30

CDR3nt: TGTGCCAGCAGTCCGCAAGGTATACAAGAGACCCAGTACTTC
CDR3aa: CASSPQGIQETQYF
abundance: NA
d_gene: NA
j_gene: TRBJ2-5
v_gene: TRBV27

CDR3nt: TGTGCCAGCAGCCCCCATCGGGTAGCGGTAAGCACAGATACGCAGTATTTT
CDR3aa: CASSPHRVAVSTDTQYF
abundance: NA
d_gene: NA
j_gene: TRBJ2-3
v_gene: TRBV9

CDR3nt: TGTGCCAGCAGCTTGGAGACTAGCGGGAGTCCCAACACCGGGGAGCTGTTTTTT
CDR3aa: CASSLETSGSPNTGELFF
abundance: NA
d_gene: TRBD2
j_gene: TRBJ2-2
v_gene: TRBV7-9

CDR3nt: TGTGCCGGGAGCGGGAGTTCGCCAGATACGCAGTATTTT
CDR3aa: CAGSGSSPDTQYF
abundance: NA
d_gene: TRBD2
j_gene: TRBJ2-3
v_gene: TRBV28

CDR3nt: TGTGCCAGCACCTCATACTACATCAGCACCGGGGAGCTGTTTTTT
CDR3aa: CASTSYYISTGELFF
abundance: NA
d_gene: NA
j_gene: TRBJ2-2
v_gene: TRBV11-2

CDR3nt: TGTGCCAGCAGTTTAAGGGGTTACTACAATGAGCAGTTCTTC
CDR3aa: CASSLRGYYNEQFF
abundance: NA
d_gene: NA
j_gene: TRBJ2-1
v_gene: TRBV28

CDR3nt: TGTGCCAGCAGTTTAAGCAACCCCACGGCAGAGACCCAGTACTTC
CDR3aa: CASSLSNPTAETQYF
abundance: once
d_gene: NA
j_gene: TRBJ2-5
v_gene: TRBV27

CDR3nt: TGTGCCAGCAGGGCCCGGGGCTACGAGCAGTACTTC
CDR3aa: CASRARGYEQYF
abundance: NA
d_gene: NA
j_gene: TRBJ2-7
v_gene: TRBV2

CDR3nt: TGCGCCAGCAGCCAGGCAGACAGGGAAACCACTGAAGCTTTCTTT
CDR3aa: CASSQADRETTEAFF
abundance: NA
d_gene: TRBD1
j_gene: TRBJ1-1
v_gene: TRBV4-1

CDR3nt: TGTGCCAGCAGCGCCAGCGGGAGGGGCTACAATGAGCAGTTCTTC
CDR3aa: CASSASGRGYNEQFF
abundance: NA
d_gene: TRBD2
j_gene: TRBJ2-1
v_gene: TRBV13

CDR3nt: TGTGCCAGCAGTTTATACGGCAGGGGGCTCAATAATGAAAAACTGTTTTTT
CDR3aa: CASSLYGRGLNNEKLFF
abundance: NA
d_gene: TRBD1
j_gene: TRBJ1-4
v_gene: TRBV27

CDR3nt: TGTGCCTGGAGTGAGCTAGCGGGAGTTGAACAGTACTTC
CDR3aa: CAWSELAGVEQYF
abundance: once
d_gene: TRBD2
j_gene: TRBJ2-7
v_gene: TRBV30

CDR3nt: TGTGCCAGCAGCACGCCGGGACTTTTTTCCCTGTACCAAGAGACCCAGTACTTC
CDR3aa: CASSTPGLFSLYQETQYF
abundance: NA
d_gene: NA
j_gene: TRBJ2-5
v_gene: TRBV5-6